This is a list of T cell receptor beta chains from one sample in a study of cytomegalovirus exposure and HLA in healthy donors. Some clones are missing from TCRdb's copy, which holds only in-frame ones; the method was immunoSEQ multiplex PCR. The sample comprises 75,000 to 80,000 clones, around 76% of which are singletons, and roughly 1.7% rests with the top ten. The material sequenced was PBMCs. The receptors come from a man aged 35-49 years in good health and CMV-seronegative. CDR3s include the opening cysteine and the closing phenylalanine or tryptophan. The order of the fields is CDR3 DNA, CDR3 protein, D gene, V gene, J gene, clone size. D genes are given only for firm matches. Part of the rows lack a size; the others show once, few, many or a class for expanded clones.

CDR3nt: TGTGCCAGCAGCTCGATCGGGGAGAATGAGCAGTTCTTC; CDR3aa: CASSSIGENEQFF; d_gene: .; v_gene: TRBV13; j_gene: TRBJ2-1; abundance: few
CDR3nt: TGTGCCAGCAGTTATGCGGGAGGGCCTAACACCGGGGAGCTGTTTTTT; CDR3aa: CASSYAGGPNTGELFF; d_gene: TRBD2; v_gene: TRBV6-5; j_gene: TRBJ2-2; abundance: .
CDR3nt: TGTGCCTGGAGTGTACTAGGGGGCCAGGAGCAGTTCTTC; CDR3aa: CAWSVLGGQEQFF; d_gene: TRBD1; v_gene: TRBV30; j_gene: TRBJ2-1; abundance: .
CDR3nt: TGCGCCAGCAGCTTGGCCCTAGCGGGAGTATCATACAATGAGCAGTTCTTC; CDR3aa: CASSLALAGVSYNEQFF; d_gene: TRBD2; v_gene: TRBV5-1; j_gene: TRBJ2-1; abundance: .
CDR3nt: TGCGCCAGCAGCTTGGGACAGGGCCTCTCTGGAAACACCATATATTTT; CDR3aa: CASSLGQGLSGNTIYF; d_gene: TRBD1; v_gene: TRBV5-1; j_gene: TRBJ1-3; abundance: .
CDR3nt: TGTGCCATCACCCCCGCAGTCCCTGGCTATGGCTACACCTTC; CDR3aa: CAITPAVPGYGYTF; d_gene: .; v_gene: TRBV10-3; j_gene: TRBJ1-2; abundance: .
CDR3nt: TGTGCCATCAGCTGGGGGGTAACAGTTGGGGAATCCTACAATGAGCAGTTCTTC; CDR3aa: CAISWGVTVGESYNEQFF; d_gene: .; v_gene: TRBV10-3; j_gene: TRBJ2-1; abundance: .
CDR3nt: TGTGCCAGTAGTATCCGGGGACTAGCGGGAGGGCTTAAAGATACGCAGTATTTT; CDR3aa: CASSIRGLAGGLKDTQYF; d_gene: TRBD2; v_gene: TRBV19; j_gene: TRBJ2-3; abundance: .
CDR3nt: TGTGCCAGCAGCCCCCGGAGGAGTGCTATGAACACTGAAGCTTTCTTT; CDR3aa: CASSPRRSAMNTEAFF; d_gene: .; v_gene: TRBV9; j_gene: TRBJ1-1; abundance: once
CDR3nt: TGTGCCAGTAGTGTAAAAAGGGGAGGGTACAATGAGCAGTTCTTC; CDR3aa: CASSVKRGGYNEQFF; d_gene: TRBD2; v_gene: TRBV19; j_gene: TRBJ2-1; abundance: .
CDR3nt: TGTGCCAGCAGTTATGATAGCGGGAGGGCCAATGAGCAGTTCTTC; CDR3aa: CASSYDSGRANEQFF; d_gene: TRBD2; v_gene: TRBV7-2; j_gene: TRBJ2-1; abundance: .
CDR3nt: TGTGCCAGTAGTTCGCGGACTAGCGGGAGTTTAGATGAGCAGTTCTTC; CDR3aa: CASSSRTSGSLDEQFF; d_gene: TRBD2; v_gene: TRBV19; j_gene: TRBJ2-1; abundance: .
CDR3nt: TGTGCCAGCAGCCTTAGCGGGCACGGTGGGGACGAGCAGTACTTC; CDR3aa: CASSLSGHGGDEQYF; d_gene: TRBD2; v_gene: TRBV7-2; j_gene: TRBJ2-7; abundance: .
CDR3nt: TGTGCCAGCCGACCCCCCGGGACTAGCGGGAGTAGCTCCTACAATGAGCAGTTCTTC; CDR3aa: CASRPPGTSGSSSYNEQFF; d_gene: TRBD2; v_gene: TRBV28; j_gene: TRBJ2-1; abundance: .
CDR3nt: TGTGCCAGCAGCCCACACGGGGGTACTCAGCCCCAGCATTTT; CDR3aa: CASSPHGGTQPQHF; d_gene: .; v_gene: TRBV6-5; j_gene: TRBJ1-5; abundance: .
CDR3nt: TGCAGCGTTAGGATCTCTGGGGCCAACGGCCTGACTTTC; CDR3aa: CSVRISGANGLTF; d_gene: .; v_gene: TRBV29-1; j_gene: TRBJ2-6; abundance: .
CDR3nt: TGTGCCAGCAGTCGACCAGGGCAGGGGGATGAAAAACTGTTTTTT; CDR3aa: CASSRPGQGDEKLFF; d_gene: TRBD1; v_gene: TRBV28; j_gene: TRBJ1-4; abundance: .
CDR3nt: TGTGCCAGCAGTTTAACAGGGGGGGCAGATACGCAGTATTTT; CDR3aa: CASSLTGGADTQYF; d_gene: .; v_gene: TRBV27; j_gene: TRBJ2-3; abundance: once
CDR3nt: TGTGCCTGGAGCGGAGGGCAGGGGGCTCAGCCCCAGCATTTT; CDR3aa: CAWSGGQGAQPQHF; d_gene: TRBD1; v_gene: TRBV30; j_gene: TRBJ1-5; abundance: .
CDR3nt: TGTGCCAGCTCACCAAGGGGGGGCTCTAATGAAAAACTGTTTTTT; CDR3aa: CASSPRGGSNEKLFF; d_gene: .; v_gene: TRBV18; j_gene: TRBJ1-4; abundance: .
CDR3nt: TGTGCCAGCAGGCCGGGACAGAGACTAGAAAAACTGTTTTTT; CDR3aa: CASRPGQRLEKLFF; d_gene: TRBD1; v_gene: TRBV6-5; j_gene: TRBJ1-4; abundance: .
CDR3nt: TGTGCCAGCAGTTACCCGGGGACAGCTATTAAGTTCTTC; CDR3aa: CASSYPGTAIKFF; d_gene: TRBD1; v_gene: TRBV6-5; j_gene: TRBJ2-1; abundance: .
CDR3nt: TGTGCCAGCTCCCAGGACAGATTTAATGAAAAACTGTTTTTT; CDR3aa: CASSQDRFNEKLFF; d_gene: .; v_gene: TRBV7-2; j_gene: TRBJ1-4; abundance: .
CDR3nt: TGTGCCAGCAGTTTTCGCCTGACTAGTACGGTTCCAGATACGCAGTATTTT; CDR3aa: CASSFRLTSTVPDTQYF; d_gene: .; v_gene: TRBV28; j_gene: TRBJ2-3; abundance: once
CDR3nt: TGTGCCAGCACCCCACGGGGAGGAAACACCATATATTTT; CDR3aa: CASTPRGGNTIYF; d_gene: .; v_gene: TRBV6-1; j_gene: TRBJ1-3; abundance: .
CDR3nt: TGTGCCAGTAGTCCCTTGGACAGGGGGAGCAATCAGCCCCAGCATTTT; CDR3aa: CASSPLDRGSNQPQHF; d_gene: TRBD1; v_gene: TRBV19; j_gene: TRBJ1-5; abundance: few
CDR3nt: TGTGCCAGCAGCTTAGGCCGGGACAACACTGGAGAGACCCAGTACTTC; CDR3aa: CASSLGRDNTGETQYF; d_gene: .; v_gene: TRBV7-9; j_gene: TRBJ2-5; abundance: .
CDR3nt: TGTGCCAGCAGCGACCAGGGCGCCTATGGCTACACCTTC; CDR3aa: CASSDQGAYGYTF; d_gene: .; v_gene: TRBV9; j_gene: TRBJ1-2; abundance: .
CDR3nt: TGTGCCAGCAGCTTCGGGACTAGCGCCGAGGGGGGTGGCACAGATACGCAGTATTTT; CDR3aa: CASSFGTSAEGGGTDTQYF; d_gene: TRBD2; v_gene: TRBV7-9; j_gene: TRBJ2-3; abundance: once
CDR3nt: TGTGCCAGCAGCTTAGCGGGACAGTCCTACGAGCAGTACTTC; CDR3aa: CASSLAGQSYEQYF; d_gene: TRBD1; v_gene: TRBV7-2; j_gene: TRBJ2-7; abundance: .
CDR3nt: TGTGCCAGTACGGGACAGAGCAATCAGCCCCAGCATTTT; CDR3aa: CASTGQSNQPQHF; d_gene: TRBD1; v_gene: TRBV19; j_gene: TRBJ1-5; abundance: .
CDR3nt: TGTGCCTGGAGTGTAAGCGCCCAAGGACTAGCGGGAGCCGACGAGCAGTACTTC; CDR3aa: CAWSVSAQGLAGADEQYF; d_gene: TRBD2; v_gene: TRBV30; j_gene: TRBJ2-7; abundance: .
CDR3nt: TGTGCCAGCAGCTTTGGACCGGCGGGAGGTGACTACGAGCAGTACTTC; CDR3aa: CASSFGPAGGDYEQYF; d_gene: TRBD2; v_gene: TRBV7-9; j_gene: TRBJ2-7; abundance: .